This TCR beta chain was obtained from a study of T cell changes during pregnancy in multiple sclerosis. The protocol was immunoSEQ multiplex PCR, while the TCRdb copy is restricted to in-frame clones and leaves out a portion. Here the sample spans approximately 51,000 clones, around 92% being singletons. The V end was cut by 5 bases, the J end by 7 bases, with 18 bases between. The germline V gene has CDR1 SGHTA and CDR2 FQGNSA. The CDR3 has 15 residues. The specimen was CD4+ T cells from peripheral blood mononuclear cells, collected after pregnancy. The chain combines TRBV7-2 with TRBJ2-1; weak D call: TRBD2 (6 bases). The TCR was taken from a female donor with multiple sclerosis, enrolled in a pregnancy study. The CDR3 is CASSLHPGLKNEQFF. The CDR3 DNA follows: TGTGCCAGCAGCCTTCACCCGGGACTCAAAAATGAGCAGTTCTTC. The whole variable domain, remainder taken from reference TRBV7-2 and TRBJ2-1, is GAGVSQSPSNKVTEKGKDVELRCDPISGHTALYWYRQSLGQGLEFLIYFQGNSAPDKSGLPSDRFSAERTGGSVSTLTIQRTQQEDSAVYLCASSLHPGLKNEQFFGPGTRLTVL.